Listed here is a single T cell receptor beta chain. What it recognizes is unknown. The data stem from a study of shared clonotypes between healthy human individuals. Study at large: A couple of women and a few men aged 18 to 49 made up the donors. Findings and caveats of the study: Blood was the sole source, and tissue repertoires probably differ. Sequencing depth was expected to influence donor clonotype sharing.

Sequencing of unsorted PBMC DNA was carried out using ten immunoSEQ deep assay plates. The repertoire was sequenced with immunoSEQ multiplex PCR; TCRdb's copy has only in-frame clones and lacks some. The data show a few hundred thousand clones, about 80% seen once. The CDR3 loop spans 15 amino acids. Germline V gene data show CDR1 as MDHEN and CDR2 as SYDVKM. V lost 6 bases to trimming and J lost 5 bases; unmatched junction nucleotides: 9. The rearrangement uses TRBV28 and TRBJ1-5; 8 bases match TRBD1. The sample taken for sequencing was PBMCs. The TCR was taken from a woman in her forties in good health. Some clones in this sample may be carry-over from other donors' samples. CDR3 in amino acids: CASSLTGQADQPQHF. In DNA form, the CDR3 reads TGTGCCAGCAGCCTCACGGGACAGGCGGATCAGCCCCAGCATTTT.